One and the same sample provided the 30 T cell receptor beta chains below, sequenced in a study of blood T cells in healthy people across ages. PCR was performed a second time for about 7 to 12 cycles using a sample-barcoded 5' primer and a J-beta primer mix. One entry per CDR3 protein, called by TCRdb with MiXCR from the 5' RACE reads. The data show more than 700,000 distinct CDR3 sequences, around half seen once. The sequencing input was blood. All receptors derive from a man aged 80 or over in good health.

The CDR3 DNA follows: TGTGCCAGCTCACCATCCGCGAATGAGCAGTACTTC. Protein sequence: CASSPSANEQYF. This chain connects TRBV18 to TRBJ2-5; D is uncertain. Trimming shortened V by 2 bases and J by 11 bases, and 12 bases separated the two germline ends. Per the germline V gene, CDR1 is KGHSH and CDR2 is LQKENI. This CDR3 contains 12 residues.

At least ten counts were recorded for this clonotype. The J gene is TRBJ2-1, the V gene TRBV12-3 or TRBV12-4; tentative D call: TRBD1 (6 bases). The V end lost 5 bases, the J end lost 6 bases, and 20 bases lay between the germline ends. The CDR3 runs 16 residues. The CDR3 sequence: CASSPRAGTIFNEQFF. CDR3 bases: TGTGCCAGCAGTCCCAGGGCCGGGACAATCTTCAATGAGCAGTTCTTC.

The V call is TRBV9, the J call TRBJ2-5; 13 bases align to TRBD2. CDR3 length equals 16 residues. Germline loops: CDR1 SGDLS, CDR2 YYNGEE. V trimming: 3 bases; J trimming: 5 bases; junction bases outside the gene matches: 7. The CDR3 DNA sequence: TGTGCCAGCAGCGGACCCGGACTAGCGGGAGAGGAGACCCAGTACTTC. Translation: CASSGPGLAGEETQYF.

This clonotype was seen a handful of times. The rearrangement joins TRBV9 to TRBJ2-1; TRBD2 agrees at 8 bases. Germline V lookup: CDR1 SGDLS, CDR2 YYNGEE. The length of the CDR3 is 16 residues. V was clipped by 3 bases and J by 6 bases; unmatched bases: 11. CDR3 sequence reads: CASSGDTGTRVNEQFF. The CDR3 nucleotides are TGTGCCAGCAGCGGAGACACCGGGACTAGGGTCAATGAGCAGTTCTTC.

This clonotype has only a few counts. The rearrangement joins TRBV11-2 to TRBJ2-7, with 7 positions matching TRBD1. This CDR3 contains 16 residues. Germline lookup yields CDR1 SGHAT and CDR2 FQNNGV. V was pared by 5 bases and J by 4 bases, with 14 bases of the junction left unmatched. The CDR3 sequence is CASSPLTDRRRYEQYF. In DNA form, the CDR3 reads TGTGCCAGCAGCCCCCTGACGGACAGGAGAAGGTACGAGCAGTACTTC.

The chain uses TRBV28 and TRBJ2-7; D unclear. Germline CDR1 and CDR2: MDHEN and SYDVKM. The CDR3 spans 13 residues. Trimming removed 3 bases from V and 3 bases from J, with 9 bases in between. As DNA, the CDR3 is TGTGCCAGCAGTTTCGCCCCGTTCTACGAGCAGTACTTC. This sequence encodes CASSFAPFYEQYF. The whole variable domain, filled in from reference TRBV28 and TRBJ2-7, reads DVKVTQSSRYLVKRTGEKVFLECVQDMDHENMFWYRQDPGLGLRLIYFSYDVKMKEKGDIPEGYSVSREKKERFSLILESASTNQTSMYLCASSFAPFYEQYFGPGTRLTVT.

The CDR3 region is CASSLQGASNNEQFF. CDR3 DNA: TGCGCCAGCAGCCTACAGGGTGCTTCTAACAATGAGCAGTTCTTC. The rearrangement links TRBV5-1 to TRBJ2-1; D possibly corresponds to TRBD1 (6 bases). This CDR3 has 15 amino acids. With 4 bases removed from V and 5 bases from J, the gap between germline ends came to 16 bases. Germline-derived CDR1 and CDR2 are SGHRS and YFSETQ.

The gene calls are TRBV29-1 and TRBJ1-2; perhaps TRBD1 as D (6 bases). This CDR3 is 11 amino acids long. V was cut by 7 bases and J by 6 bases, with 12 bases left in between. Looked up from germline, CDR1 is SQVTM and CDR2 is ANQGSEA. The CDR3 loop is CSAQGDDGYTF. CDR3 nucleotides: TGCAGCGCACAGGGCGATGATGGCTACACCTTC.

This rearrangement joins TRBV4-2 to TRBJ2-1; 7 nucleotides match TRBD1. CDR1 is LGHNA and CDR2 is YNFKEQ in the germline V gene. The CDR3 totals 17 residues. V lost 3 bases and J lost 0; bases outside the gene matches: 8. CDR3 in DNA: TGTGCCAGCAGCCAGATACAGGGGCCGAGCTCCTACAATGAGCAGTTCTTC. Amino acid sequence: CASSQIQGPSSYNEQFF.

The V gene is TRBV24-1, the J gene TRBJ2-5; no reliable D call. This CDR3 contains 15 residues. From germline, CDR1 is KGHDR and CDR2 SFDVKD. The V end lost 2 bases, the J end lost 1 base, and 10 bases lay between the germline ends. CDR3 nucleotides: TGTGCCACCAGTGATTCGGACGGGCCCCAAGAGACCCAGTACTTC. Translating it yields CATSDSDGPQETQYF.

The chain uses TRBV5-1 and TRBJ1-6; no clear D. V lost 0 bases and J 0 bases, leaving 10 bases between the germline ends. Germline assignment: CDR1 SGHRS and CDR2 YFSETQ. The length of the CDR3 is 17 residues. CDR3: CASSLEGRSSYNSPLHF. The CDR3 DNA follows: TGCGCCAGCAGCTTGGAAGGCAGGAGCTCCTATAATTCACCCCTCCACTTT.

The rearrangement joins TRBV7-2 to TRBJ2-3, with a possible D match to TRBD1 (7 bases). V was pared by 3 bases and J by 14 bases, with 21 bases between. There are 14 residues in the CDR3. From germline, CDR1 is SGHTA and CDR2 FQGNSA. CDR3 sequence: CASSFDGGDRYAYF. The CDR3 coding sequence is TGTGCCAGCAGCTTCGATGGCGGGGACAGATACGCGTATTTT.

V usage is TRBV7-2 and J usage is TRBJ1-5; TRBD1 agrees at 7 bases. Germline trimming cut 0 bases from V and 8 bases from J; bases unmatched to any gene: 7. This CDR3 spans 15 amino acids. CDR1 SGHTA and CDR2 FQGNSA come from the germline V gene. The CDR3 region is CASSLAMGQTKPQHF. The CDR3 bases are TGTGCCAGCAGCTTAGCAATGGGACAGACTAAGCCCCAGCATTTT.

In its sample, this clonotype was seen a few times. The chain combines TRBV5-1 with TRBJ2-5, with 7 bases that match TRBD2. The CDR3 has 15 residues. V dropped 5 bases and J dropped 4; count of bases not matched to a gene: 11. The germline gives CDR1 SGHRS, CDR2 YFSETQ. The CDR3 is CASRPDGGLRETQYF. CDR3 sequence (DNA): TGCGCCAGCAGACCAGACGGGGGACTACGAGAGACCCAGTACTTC.

This clonotype was picked up a small number of times. The chain employs TRBV29-1 and TRBJ2-7, with 7 bases lining up with TRBD2. V gave up 4 bases and J gave up 7 bases; unmatched junction bases: 16. Germline V gene lookup returns CDR1 SQVTM and CDR2 ANQGSEA. This CDR3 region has 15 residues. Here the CDR3 reads CSVVYGTTSGWEQYF. The CDR3 DNA sequence: TGCAGCGTTGTGTACGGGACTACCTCTGGGTGGGAGCAGTACTTC.

The sample holds a few counts of this clonotype. This chain joins TRBV7-2 and TRBJ2-5; 9 bases fit TRBD1. Trimming at V came to 1 base and at J to 5 bases, leaving 5 bases not matched to a gene. The CDR3 totals 15 residues. Per germline, CDR1 SGHTA and CDR2 FQGNSA. The CDR3 spells CASSLGTGARETQYF. The CDR3 DNA is TGTGCCAGCAGCTTAGGGACAGGGGCGAGGGAGACCCAGTACTTC. Full variable domain (missing parts from reference TRBV7-2 and TRBJ2-5): GAGVSQSPSNKVTEKGKDVELRCDPISGHTALYWYRQSLGQGLEFLIYFQGNSAPDKSGLPSDRFSAERTGGSVSTLTIQRTQQEDSAVYLCASSLGTGARETQYFGPGTRLLVL.

Note on this clonotype: Mismatch with germline at one junction end may stem from a read error. The V gene is TRBV6-5, the J gene TRBJ2-7; D ambiguous. Looked up from germline, CDR1 is MNHEY and CDR2 is SVGAGI. The length of the CDR3 is 14 residues. The CDR3, as DNA: TGTGCCAGCAGTGACTCCAGCCTCTCCTACGAGCAGTACTTC. Translation gives CASSDSSLSYEQYF.

J is TRBJ2-1 and V is TRBV21-1; TRBD2 is the table's D call and was not checked against the DNA. TRBV21-1 is recorded as a pseudogene. The CDR3 extends over 17 amino acids. CDR3 nucleotide sequence: TGTGCCAGCAGCAAAGATTGGCGGGCCCCTACAAACAATGAGCAGTTCTTC. Protein: CASSKDWRAPTNNEQFF.

This clonotype was recorded a few times. The chain uses TRBV29-1 and TRBJ2-3, with D hard to call. Germline V gene sequence: CDR1 SQVTM, CDR2 ANQGSEA. The CDR3 is 10 residues long. V lost 8 bases and J lost 6, with 9 bases in between. As DNA, the CDR3 is TGCAGCTCCCAACAGGATACGCAGTATTTT. This encodes CSSQQDTQYF.

The chain uses TRBV12-3 or TRBV12-4 and TRBJ2-6; D possibly corresponds to TRBD1 (5 bases). Trimming removed 6 bases at V and 0 bases at J, with 9 bases between. CDR3 length: 15 amino acids. The CDR3 DNA sequence: TGTGCCAGCAGGGCAAGGGGCTCTGGGGCCAACGTCCTGACTTTC. It specifies CASRARGSGANVLTF.

The chain carries TRBV21-1 and TRBJ2-5; TRBD1 is taken as the D call from the table, unchecked against the DNA. TRBV21-1 is flagged as a pseudogene. This CDR3 has 19 amino acids. The CDR3 sequence is CASSKLPVPLRGEKETQYF. The CDR3 nucleotides are TGTGCCAGCAGCAAACTCCCGGTTCCCCTACGGGGTGAGAAAGAGACCCAGTACTTC.

The rearrangement links TRBV12-3 or TRBV12-4 to TRBJ2-1; TRBD2 matches 10 bases. After removal of 6 bases from V and 6 bases from J, the junction contained 11 bases not matched to a gene. The CDR3 contains 16 residues. Here the CDR3 reads CASSYARAGGSNEQFF. The CDR3 DNA reads as TGTGCCAGCAGCTACGCGAGAGCGGGAGGGTCCAATGAGCAGTTCTTC.

This clonotype was picked up a small number of times. The chain carries TRBV7-9 and TRBJ2-7; weak D call: TRBD1 (5 bases). There are 15 residues in the CDR3. The V gene lost 6 bases and the J gene lost 3 bases, with 18 bases spanning the gap. Germline CDR1 is SEHNR and CDR2 is FQNEAQ (reference sequence). DNA for the CDR3: TGTGCCAGCAGTCCTCCACGGGCAGGGAACTACGAGCAGTACTTC. Translating gives CASSPPRAGNYEQYF. Drawing the rest from reference TRBV7-9 and TRBJ2-7, the complete variable domain is DTGVSQNPRHKITKRGQNVTFRCDPISEHNRLYWYRQTLGQGPEFLTYFQNEAQLEKSRLLSDRFSAERPKGSFSTLEIQRTEQGDSAMYLCASSPPRAGNYEQYFGPGTRLTVT.

A word on this clonotype: The junction shows a germline mismatch at one end, possibly a read error. CDR3 DNA: TGTGCCAGCAGCCCCCGCGCGGACAGGGGAAACTATGGCTATACCTTC. Translation gives CASSPRADRGNYGYTF. The chain joins TRBV9 to TRBJ1-2, with 9 bases lining up with TRBD1. Germline CDR1 and CDR2: SGDLS and YYNGEE. This CDR3 spans 16 amino acids.

This sequence joins TRBV9 and TRBJ2-1; possible D gene TRBD2, 6 bases. The CDR3 consists of 15 residues. V lost 3 bases to trimming and J lost 4 bases, with 14 bases between them. Germline V gene data show CDR1 as SGDLS and CDR2 as YYNGEE. DNA of the CDR3: TGTGCCAGCAGCGGGAGACTAGGGGAGTACAATGAGCAGTTCTTC. Encoded protein: CASSGRLGEYNEQFF.

The J gene is TRBJ1-1, the V gene TRBV7-2, with a possible D match to TRBD1 (6 bases). V lost 3 bases, J lost 6 bases, and 23 bases lay in between. CDR3 length: 17 amino acids. Germline V gives CDR1 SGHTA, CDR2 FQGNSA. The DNA for the CDR3 is TGTGCCAGCAGCTTCGCCGGACAGCCGTTTTATGAGTCTGAAGCTTTCTTT. It yields the protein CASSFAGQPFYESEAFF. Supplemented by reference TRBV7-2 and TRBJ1-1, the full variable domain reads GAGVSQSPSNKVTEKGKDVELRCDPISGHTALYWYRQSLGQGLEFLIYFQGNSAPDKSGLPSDRFSAERTGGSVSTLTIQRTQQEDSAVYLCASSFAGQPFYESEAFFGQGTRLTVV.

The chain couples TRBV28 to TRBJ2-7, with 7 bases matching TRBD2. Germline lookup yields CDR1 MDHEN and CDR2 SYDVKM. The CDR3 has 15 amino acids. The V segment lost 10 bases and the J segment 0 bases; nucleotides outside the gene matches: 12. As DNA, the CDR3 is TGTGCCACCATAGGGTATAGCGGGCCCTCCTACGAGCAGTACTTC. This translates into CATIGYSGPSYEQYF.

J is TRBJ2-1 and V is TRBV20-1; 7 bases match TRBD2. Looked up from germline, CDR1 is DFQATT and CDR2 is SNEGSKA (reference sequence). The V gene end was trimmed by 5 bases and the J gene end by 2 bases; junction bases not matched to a gene: 9. CDR3 size: 15 residues. Here the CDR3 reads CSASSWTSPYNEQFF. The CDR3 nucleotides are TGCAGTGCTTCTAGCTGGACTAGTCCCTACAATGAGCAGTTCTTC.

The rearrangement uses TRBV5-4 and TRBJ2-3; TRBD2 is a possible D gene (6 bases). V gave up 5 bases and J gave up 0 bases, with 16 bases separating them. The CDR3 is made up of 16 amino acids. Germline loops: CDR1 SGHNT, CDR2 YYREEE (reference sequence). The CDR3 nucleotides are TGTGCCAGCAGTCGGCCCCCCGGGGGAAGCACAGATACGCAGTATTTT. It is translated as CASSRPPGGSTDTQYF.

This chain joins TRBV30 and TRBJ2-4; 7 bases match TRBD1. The germline CDR1 and CDR2 sequences are GTSNPN and SVGIG (reference sequence). This CDR3 spans 12 amino acids. The CDR3 spells CGLRDSKNIQYF. CDR3 in DNA: TGTGGCCTCCGGGACAGCAAAAACATTCAGTACTTC.